The 14 T cell receptor beta chains below all came from one sample that was sequenced in a study of shared clonotypes between healthy human individuals. Some clones are missing from TCRdb's copy, which holds only in-frame ones; the method was immunoSEQ multiplex PCR. This table holds 2 million to 3 million clones, approximately 93% found once. The sequencing input was naive CD4+ T cells from PBMCs. Subset reported: CD45RA+ positively selected. The receptors here all came from a young man in good health. Some clones in this sample may be carry-over from other donors' samples.

This chain uses TRBV4-3 with TRBJ2-7; 13 nucleotides line up with TRBD2. V lost 1 base, J lost 2 bases, and 5 bases stayed unmatched. Germline V gives CDR1 LGHNA, CDR2 YSLEER. The CDR3 spans 17 residues. Here the CDR3 DNA reads TGCGCCAGCAGCCAAGGAACGGGGACTAGCGGGGCCTACGAGCAGTACTTC. Its protein product is CASSQGTGTSGAYEQYF.

This clone was seen a handful of times. At the DNA level, this CDR3 is encoded by other sequences in the same sample as well. This chain connects TRBV18 to TRBJ2-5; no definite D call. Germline assignment: CDR1 KGHSH and CDR2 LQKENI. The CDR3 runs to 11 residues. The V end was cut by 3 bases, the J end by 5 bases, with 4 bases between. The CDR3 is CASSPTETQYF. DNA for the CDR3: TGTGCCAGCTCACCCACGGAGACCCAGTACTTC.

The chain employs TRBV6-5 and TRBJ2-1, with a tentative D call TRBD2 (5 bases). CDR3 length equals 15 residues. The germline CDR1 and CDR2 sequences are MNHEY and SVGAGI. Trimming left V 6 bases short and J 8 bases short, with 20 bases between. The CDR3 protein is CASRYPASTGDEQFF. CDR3 nucleotide sequence: TGTGCCAGCAGATACCCGGCCTCGACCGGGGATGAGCAGTTCTTC.

CDR3 sequence (DNA): TGTGCCTGGAGCCATCACCCCTACAATCTCAGGGGACAAGAGACCCAGTACTTC. The encoded protein is CAWSHHPYNLRGQETQYF. V usage is TRBV30 and J usage is TRBJ2-5; D possibly corresponds to TRBD1 (6 bases). The V end lost 3 bases, the J end lost 2 bases, and 25 bases lay between the germline ends. The CDR3 loop spans 18 amino acids. Germline CDR1 GTSNPN, CDR2 SVGIG (reference sequence).

The genes are TRBV30 and TRBJ2-2; D not resolved. V lost 4 bases, J lost 1 base, and 10 bases lay in between. Germline CDR1 GTSNPN, CDR2 SVGIG (reference sequence). The CDR3 is 14 residues long. The CDR3 region has the DNA TGTGCCTGGATGAATGGGCTGAACACCGGGGAGCTGTTTTTT. As protein: CAWMNGLNTGELFF.

V and J are TRBV5-1 and TRBJ1-5; D remains unclear. The CDR3 is made up of 13 amino acids. Germline-derived CDR1 and CDR2 are SGHRS and YFSETQ. V dropped 4 bases and J dropped 4 bases, with 9 bases sitting between them. Here the CDR3 DNA reads TGCGCCAGCAGCCGAGGTTTTAATCAGCCCCAGCATTTT. Its translation: CASSRGFNQPQHF.

The chain links TRBV30 to TRBJ1-2, with 7 nucleotides matching TRBD1. Looked up from germline, CDR1 is GTSNPN and CDR2 is SVGIG (reference sequence). With 3 bases clipped from V and 8 bases from J, the junction kept 9 bases outside the gene matches. The CDR3 is 13 residues long. The CDR3 loop reads CAWSQVQGVGYTF. The CDR3 bases are TGTGCCTGGAGCCAAGTCCAGGGGGTAGGCTACACCTTC.

This clone was seen once. The V and J genes are TRBV25-1 and TRBJ2-3; TRBD2 agrees at 14 bases. The CDR3 loop spans 16 amino acids. V gave up 3 bases and J gave up 3 bases; unmatched junction bases: 2. The germline V gene has CDR1 MGHDK and CDR2 SYGVNS. The CDR3 spells CASSEGLAGVTDTQYF. DNA of the CDR3: TGTGCCAGCAGTGAGGGACTAGCGGGAGTGACAGATACGCAGTATTTT.

The chain uses TRBV7-9 and TRBJ2-1; 7 positions match TRBD1. The CDR3 runs 15 residues. CDR1 is SEHNR and CDR2 is FQNEAQ in the germline V gene (reference sequence). V lost 1 base and J lost 5; bases outside the gene matches: 5. The CDR3 reads CASSLGQGVDNEQFF. The CDR3 coding sequence is TGTGCCAGCAGCTTAGGGCAGGGGGTTGACAATGAGCAGTTCTTC. The full variable domain, with the rest looked up from reference TRBV7-9 and TRBJ2-1, is DTGVSQNPRHKITKRGQNVTFRCDPISEHNRLYWYRQTLGQGPEFLTYFQNEAQLEKSRLLSDRFSAERPKGSFSTLEIQRTEQGDSAMYLCASSLGQGVDNEQFFGPGTRLTVL.

The gene calls are TRBV2 and TRBJ1-5; 8 bases line up with TRBD1. This CDR3 region has 13 residues. Germline CDR1 SNHLY, CDR2 FYNNEI. J gave up 8 bases and V 4 bases, and 4 bases lay outside the gene matches. The CDR3 loop is CASSGQGAEPQHF. CDR3 sequence (DNA): TGTGCCAGCAGTGGGCAGGGGGCTGAGCCCCAGCATTTT.

CDR3 sequence (DNA): TGTGCCTCGTCGGACAGGGCCTTTGAAAAACTGTTTTTT. Its protein is CASSDRAFEKLFF. The V call is TRBV6-6, the J call TRBJ1-4; 8 nucleotides line up with TRBD1. The V segment lost 11 bases and the J segment 7 bases; nucleotides outside the gene matches: 9. CDR3 length equals 13 residues. Germline V lookup: CDR1 MNHNY, CDR2 SVGAGI (reference sequence).

The gene calls are TRBV27 and TRBJ2-1, with a tentative D call TRBD1 (6 bases). Germline loops: CDR1 MNHEY, CDR2 SMNVEV (reference sequence). V was pared by 5 bases and J by 5 bases, with 16 bases between. The CDR3 runs 15 residues. CDR3 amino acids: CASSQTPDRDNEQFF. The CDR3 DNA is TGTGCCAGCAGTCAAACGCCGGACAGAGACAATGAGCAGTTCTTC.

The chain employs TRBV19 and TRBJ2-7; 9 bases are a match to TRBD1. The CDR3 runs to 17 residues. Germline loops: CDR1 LNHDA, CDR2 SQIVND (reference sequence). Germline trimming cut 4 bases from V and 0 bases from J; bases unmatched to any gene: 10. This CDR3 is CASSNLPGQGASYEQYF. CDR3 DNA: TGTGCCAGTAGTAACCTTCCGGGACAGGGTGCCTCCTACGAGCAGTACTTC. Based on the CDR3 plus reference TRBV19 and TRBJ2-7, the full variable domain is DGGITQSPKYLFRKEGQNVTLSCEQNLNHDAMYWYRQDPGQGLRLIYYSQIVNDFQKGDIAEGYSVSREKKESFPLTVTSAQKNPTAFYLCASSNLPGQGASYEQYFGPGTRLTVT.

The genes are TRBV7-2 and TRBJ2-7; D is uncertain. Germline V gives CDR1 SGHTA, CDR2 FQGNSA. V gave up 4 bases and J gave up 4 bases, with 11 bases separating them. CDR3 length: 13 amino acids. CDR3 amino acids: CASSSLGWYEQYF. The CDR3 region has the DNA TGTGCCAGCAGCTCTCTTGGTTGGTACGAGCAGTACTTC. Full variable domain (rest looked up from reference TRBV7-2 and TRBJ2-7): GAGVSQSPSNKVTEKGKDVELRCDPISGHTALYWYRQSLGQGLEFLIYFQGNSAPDKSGLPSDRFSAERTGGSVSTLTIQRTQQEDSAVYLCASSSLGWYEQYFGPGTRLTVT.